One sample yielded the 15 T cell receptor beta chains listed below, sequenced in a study of regulatory T cells in long-lasting Graves disease. Combining iRepertoire HTBI primers with Arm-PCR of CDR3 regions, the authors built TCR beta libraries. TCRdb re-derived calls from the multiplex PCR reads in MiXCR, one entry per CDR3 protein. The sample shows more than 400,000 distinct CDR3 sequences, roughly 16% of them seen only once. Stated time point: newly diagnosed GD, antithyroid drugs for less than 3 months. The TCR library was made from RNA extracted from PBMCs. These data were also filed under a second study, of T cells in Graves' hyperthyroidism and ophthalmopathy.

The sequences come from peripheral blood mononuclear cells (PBMCs), collected at new diagnosis, from a patient treated with antithyroid drugs. The receptor source for this set is a man aged 40-55 years with Graves disease.

This chain's CDR3 is CASSGTGYGYTF. The CDR3 DNA is TGTGCCAGCAGTGGCACAGGCTATGGCTACACCTTC. The chain combines TRBV28 with TRBJ1-2, with D perhaps TRBD1 (5 bases). This CDR3 contains 12 residues. The germline V gene encodes CDR1 MDHEN and CDR2 SYDVKM. Trimming cost V 5 bases and J 4 bases, with 8 bases left between them.

This clonotype was detected ten times or more. Relative to the germline gene, one junction end is altered; a read error may explain this. The V gene is TRBV2, the J gene TRBJ2-1; D gene unclear. The CDR3 contains 13 residues. CDR1 is SNHLY and CDR2 is FYNNEI in the germline V gene. CDR3 sequence: CASSGMTRTDVDF. The DNA of the CDR3 is TGTGCCAGCAGTGGTATGACCCGGACGGACGTTGACTTC.

This clonotype was seen a handful of times. The rearrangement uses TRBV29-1 and TRBJ1-2, with D possibly TRBD1 on 6 matching bases. CDR1 is SQVTM, CDR2 ANQGSEA, per germline. The CDR3 is 11 residues long. Trimming cost V 5 bases and J 13 bases, with 17 bases left between them. This CDR3 is CSVTYPAGATF. The DNA of the CDR3 is TGCAGCGTTACCTATCCGGCAGGGGCCACCTTC.

This clonotype was detected ten times or more. The V gene is TRBV18, the J gene TRBJ1-1, with D unresolved. The CDR3 runs to 11 residues. The germline gives CDR1 KGHSH, CDR2 LQKENI. The V and J ends lost 3 bases and 7 bases respectively, with 6 bases between them. This chain's CDR3 is CASSPRDEAFF. CDR3 in DNA: TGTGCCAGCTCACCCCGGGATGAAGCTTTCTTT. Using reference TRBV18 and TRBJ1-1 for the parts outside the CDR3, the full variable domain is NAGVMQNPRHLVRRRGQEARLRCSPMKGHSHVYWYRQLPEEGLKFMVYLQKENIIDESGMPKERFSAEFPKEGPSILRIQQVVRGDSAAYFCASSPRDEAFFGQGTRLTVV.

This clonotype was seen at least ten times. J is TRBJ2-1 and V is TRBV7-9; 13 bases map to TRBD2. This CDR3 has 15 residues. V was clipped by 5 bases and J by 8 bases; unmatched bases: 6. Looked up from germline, CDR1 is SEHNR and CDR2 is FQNEAQ (reference sequence). CDR3: CASSLWTSGSDEQFF. The CDR3 DNA sequence: TGTGCCAGCAGCCTCTGGACTAGCGGGAGCGATGAGCAGTTCTTC.

The sample holds many counts of this clonotype. This chain uses TRBV6-2 or TRBV6-3 with TRBJ1-2, with D possibly being TRBD1 (5 bases). The V and J ends lost 0 bases and 5 bases respectively, with 13 bases between them. Germline V gene lookup returns CDR1 MNHEY and CDR2 SVGEGT. The CDR3 loop spans 15 amino acids. The CDR3 DNA is TGTGCCAGCAGTTACTCGGGGCGAGGAGGATATGGCTACACCTTC. Encoded protein: CASSYSGRGGYGYTF.

J is TRBJ2-5 and V is TRBV20-1, with D maybe TRBD2 (5 bases). Germline V gene sequence: CDR1 DFQATT, CDR2 SNEGSKA (reference sequence). The CDR3 covers 16 residues. V lost 6 bases, J lost 10 bases, and 30 bases lay in between. The CDR3 loop reads CSAASHRADIRDNQYF. In DNA form, the CDR3 reads TGCAGTGCGGCATCCCACAGAGCGGATATAAGAGATAACCAGTACTTC.

CDR3 DNA: TGCGCCAGCAGCGGCGCCGGGACAGGCACAGATACGCAGTATTTT. Its protein product is CASSGAGTGTDTQYF. V is TRBV5-1 and J is TRBJ2-3; TRBD1 matches 7 bases. CDR1 and CDR2 (germline): SGHRS, YFSETQ. The CDR3 runs 15 residues. V gave up 4 bases and J gave up 1 base; unmatched junction bases: 6.

This clonotype was counted a few times. A much larger clone lies one base from this, so it may be a read error. The chain is built from TRBV28 and TRBJ2-5; D unclear. This CDR3 contains 13 residues. CDR1 MDHEN and CDR2 SYDVKM come from the germline V gene. The CDR3, as DNA: TGTGTCAGCAGTTTCCCGGCGGAAGAGACCCAGTACTTC. Translated: CVSSFPAEETQYF. Full variable domain (outside the CDR3, taken from reference TRBV28 and TRBJ2-5): DVKVTQSSRYLVKRTGEKVFLECVQDMDHENMFWYRQDPGLGLRLIYFSYDVKMKEKGDIPEGYSVSREKKERFSLILESASTNQTSMYLCVSSFPAEETQYFGPGTRLLVL.

This clonotype was counted many times. The J gene is TRBJ2-4, the V gene TRBV5-1, with TRBD2 matching 11 bases. J gave up 0 bases and V 0 bases, and 14 bases lay outside the gene matches. This CDR3 region has 21 residues. Germline V gene data show CDR1 as SGHRS and CDR2 as YFSETQ. The CDR3 DNA follows: TGCGCCAGCAGCTTGGCCGCTGAGGGACTAGCGGCCCTGGTAGCCAAAAACATTCAGTACTTC. Protein product: CASSLAAEGLAALVAKNIQYF.

This clonotype appeared a few times. This chain joins TRBV28 and TRBJ2-1; perhaps TRBD2 as D (7 bases). Trimming pared 5 bases from V and 13 bases from J, leaving 30 bases between. Per the germline V gene, CDR1 is MDHEN and CDR2 is SYDVKM. The CDR3 totals 17 residues. The CDR3 region is CASSPALGTRTGGFQFF. CDR3 DNA: TGTGCCAGCAGTCCGGCCTTAGGGACAAGGACCGGGGGGTTCCAGTTCTTC. The full variable domain, in which reference TRBV28 and TRBJ2-1 provide the parts outside the CDR3, is DVKVTQSSRYLVKRTGEKVFLECVQDMDHENMFWYRQDPGLGLRLIYFSYDVKMKEKGDIPEGYSVSREKKERFSLILESASTNQTSMYLCASSPALGTRTGGFQFFGPGTRLTVL.

This clonotype came up many times. The chain couples TRBV2 to TRBJ2-1; D unresolved. V was shortened by 7 bases and J by 9 bases, with 13 bases between the two germline ends. Germline CDR1 SNHLY, CDR2 FYNNEI. The CDR3 is 12 amino acids. The CDR3 loop reads CASKPDMGEQFF. The CDR3 DNA sequence: TGTGCCAGCAAACCCGATATGGGTGAGCAGTTCTTC.

Ten or more counts support this clonotype. The genes are TRBV5-1 and TRBJ2-1, with D maybe TRBD1 (5 bases). This CDR3 spans 11 amino acids. Germline-derived CDR1 and CDR2 are SGHRS and YFSETQ. The ends were cut back, 5 bases at V and 7 bases at J, with 7 bases in the middle. The CDR3 spells CASRSGNEQFF. For the CDR3, the DNA is TGCGCCAGCAGGTCAGGGAATGAGCAGTTCTTC. The full variable domain, with the rest looked up from reference TRBV5-1 and TRBJ2-1, is KAGVTQTPRYLIKTRGQQVTLSCSPISGHRSVSWYQQTPGQGLQFLFEYFSETQRNKGNFPGRFSGRQFSNSRSEMNVSTLELGDSALYLCASRSGNEQFFGPGTRLTVL.

This clonotype was detected only once. CDR3 DNA sequence: TGTGCCAGCAGCTCGGGGACAGGATTGAAGGTTGGCTACACCTTC. This sequence encodes CASSSGTGLKVGYTF. The genes are TRBV7-6 and TRBJ1-2, with TRBD1 matching 8 bases. CDR1 and CDR2 (germline): SGHVS, FNYEAQ. J gave up 7 bases and V 4 bases, and 11 bases lay outside the gene matches. The CDR3 is made up of 15 amino acids. Complete variable domain (other parts from reference TRBV7-6 and TRBJ1-2): GAGVSQSPRYKVTKRGQDVALRCDPISGHVSLYWYRQALGQGPEFLTYFNYEAQQDKSGLPNDRFSAERPEGSISTLTIQRTEQRDSAMYRCASSSGTGLKVGYTFGSGTRLTVV.

The chain links TRBV27 to TRBJ2-5; D is uncertain. The CDR3 length is 13 residues. Deletions cut 7 bases from V and 5 bases from J, with 14 bases between. Germline V CDR1 and CDR2: MNHEY, SMNVEV (reference sequence). The chain's CDR3 is CASKGIERETQYF. The CDR3 DNA is TGTGCCAGCAAAGGGATCGAAAGGGAGACCCAGTACTTC.